The 3 T cell receptor beta chains below were found in one sample sequenced in a study of blood T cells in healthy people across ages. Primers used in a second PCR of roughly 6 to 11 cycles were a sample-barcoded 5' primer and a J-beta primer mix. Using its own MiXCR run on the 5' RACE reads, TCRdb lists one record per CDR3 protein. The sample shows more than 550,000 distinct CDR3 sequences, around a fifth of them seen only once. Sequences were obtained from blood. The source of these receptors is a man between 65 and 85 years old in good health.

In the case of this clonotype: One end of the junction varies from germline; a read error may be responsible. This chain uses TRBV7-2 with TRBJ1-1; tentative D call: TRBD1 (6 bases). The CDR3 runs 17 residues. Germline V CDR1 and CDR2: SGHTA, FQGNSA. The CDR3 DNA is TGTGCCAGCAGCTTAGGAGGCGCGGGGGGGCTGTACACTGAAGCTCTCTTT. This gives the protein CASSLGGAGGLYTEALF.

This clonotype turned up a few times. J is TRBJ2-2 and V is TRBV5-1; D unresolved. V was pared by 1 base and J by 1 base, with 11 bases between. The germline CDR1 and CDR2 sequences are SGHRS and YFSETQ. The CDR3 runs to 16 residues. CDR3 region: CASSLYRTVNTGELFF. DNA of the CDR3: TGCGCCAGCAGCTTGTACCGGACGGTGAACACCGGGGAGCTGTTTTTT.

The CDR3 reads CASSFYGGLAEAFF. The CDR3 coding sequence is TGTGCCAGCAGTTTTTACGGCGGGCTGGCTGAAGCTTTCTTT. The chain carries TRBV12-3 or TRBV12-4 and TRBJ1-1, with no clear D. V lost 3 bases to trimming and J lost 6 bases, with 14 bases between them. The CDR3 sequence is 14 residues long.